This T cell receptor (beta chain) was sequenced in a study of blood T cells in healthy people across ages. A sample-barcoded 5' primer and a J-beta primer mix were used in a second PCR of roughly 6 to 11 cycles. TCRdb re-called the 5' RACE reads with MiXCR, one entry per CDR3 protein. The table includes under 1 million distinct CDR3 sequences, approximately 44% detected once. They isolated at least 6 million PBMCs from each sample. A note on this clonotype: Its antigen is unidentified.

The V end was cut by 6 bases, the J end by 2 bases, with 14 bases between. This CDR3 is 15 amino acids long. Whole-study results and caveats: Naive T cell percentage showed a strong correlation with TCR beta diversity.

This TCR was recovered from a man between 60 and 75 years old in good health. The chain is built from TRBV12-3 or TRBV12-4 and TRBJ2-1, with a tentative D call TRBD1 (5 bases). The sample taken for sequencing was blood. The CDR3 spells CASSASGHTYNEQFF. The DNA for the CDR3 is TGTGCCAGCAGCGCTAGTGGACATACCTACAATGAGCAGTTCTTC.